This section outlines one TCR beta chain sequence together with its context. Its target is not known. This sample is drawn from a study of tumor and adjacent non-tumor tissue in lung cancer. The study, taken as a whole, reports: Significantly higher TCR diversity was found in tumor than normal lung.

RNA was extracted from bulk tissue without any cell sorting. Trimming cost V 7 bases and J 6 bases, with 9 bases left between them. The CDR3 is 12 amino acids. Germline CDR1 and CDR2: SGHNT and YENEEA. TCRbeta libraries were built with three rounds of nested PCR, modified from ARM-PCR. In TCRdb, the multiplex PCR reads were re-called with MiXCR into one record per CDR3 protein. Of 220,000 or so distinct CDR3 sequences in the sample, about 76% were seen once. Sequencing input: lung tumor tissue. J is TRBJ2-2 and V is TRBV11-3; D unclear. The TCR was taken from a man in his fifties or sixties with non-small cell lung cancer. The CDR3 bases are TGTGCCAGCAAAGAGTACGCCGGGGAGCTGTTTTTT. This translates into CASKEYAGELFF.